A single sample is the source of the 18 T cell receptor beta chains below, sequenced in a study of T cell clones after liver transplantation. TCRdb's copy holds only in-frame clones and misses some; the assay was immunoSEQ multiplex PCR. This table has roughly 120,000 clones, over 75% appearing once. The starting material was CD4+ T cells from blood, obtained 12 months after liver transplant. The receptors come from a human patient who received a liver transplant. Some of the T cells might come from the graft donor.

This clone was seen a few times. V usage is TRBV2 and J usage is TRBJ2-7; 7 positions match TRBD2. CDR1 and CDR2 from the germline V gene are SNHLY and FYNNEI. The trim removed 4 bases at V and 3 bases at J, leaving 9 bases unmatched. The CDR3 sequence is 15 residues long. Here the CDR3 reads CASSASGGGGYEQYF. The CDR3 nucleotides are TGTGCCAGCAGTGCTAGCGGCGGAGGTGGCTACGAGCAGTACTTC.

This chain links TRBV29-1 with TRBJ2-2, with a possible D match to TRBD2 (7 bases). CDR1 and CDR2 (germline): SQVTM, ANQGSEA. V was trimmed by 6 bases and J by 4 bases, leaving 18 bases between them. The CDR3 spans 15 residues. The CDR3 sequence: CSVREGGISTGELFF. The CDR3 DNA follows: TGCAGCGTCAGGGAGGGGGGCATAAGCACCGGGGAGCTGTTTTTT.

The rearrangement uses TRBV19 and TRBJ2-1; the D call may be TRBD1 or TRBD2 (5 bases each). The CDR3 is 15 residues long. V was clipped by 6 bases and J by 2 bases, with 14 bases between them. CDR1 is LNHDA, CDR2 SQIVND, per germline (reference sequence). CDR3 loop: CASSLGEYPYNEQFF. The DNA of the CDR3 is TGTGCCAGTAGCTTGGGGGAGTACCCCTACAATGAGCAGTTCTTC.

The chain combines TRBV7-8 with TRBJ2-1, with TRBD2 matching 7 bases. V was clipped by 0 bases and J by 3 bases; unmatched bases: 5. Germline CDR1 is SGHVS and CDR2 is FQNEAQ. This CDR3 has 16 amino acids. The CDR3 sequence: CASSLAGGTNYNEQFF. CDR3 nucleotides: TGTGCCAGCAGCTTAGCTGGCGGGACTAACTACAATGAGCAGTTCTTC.

This clone has a single count. The rearrangement joins TRBV6-5 to TRBJ1-2, with D possibly TRBD1 on 5 matching bases. The CDR3 is made up of 13 amino acids. The germline CDR1 and CDR2 sequences are MNHEY and SVGAGI. Trimming removed 6 bases from V and 2 bases from J, with 10 bases in between. DNA for the CDR3: TGTGCCAGCAGGTCGGGGGGAAACTATGGCTACACCTTC. Translated: CASRSGGNYGYTF.

The chain has TRBV12-5 and TRBJ1-5; D is perhaps TRBD1 (6 bases). Trimming removed 7 bases from V and 6 bases from J, with 13 bases in between. The CDR3 has 13 amino acids. Germline CDR1 is LGHNT and CDR2 is FRNRAP. In nucleotides, the CDR3 is TGTGCTAGTGCTCCAGCGGGGGCTCAGCCCCAGCATTTT. Translated: CASAPAGAQPQHF.

This chain links TRBV27 with TRBJ1-3, with D unresolved. This CDR3 comprises 16 residues. Deletions cut 5 bases from V and 2 bases from J, with 16 bases between. Looked up from germline, CDR1 is MNHEY and CDR2 is SMNVEV (reference sequence). DNA of the CDR3: TGTGCCAGCAGTCCCCGCCGCCGGCAGGCTGGAAACACCATATATTTT. This encodes CASSPRRRQAGNTIYF.

With regard to this clone: This specimen includes other DNA sequences encoding the same CDR3. The CDR3 nucleotides are TGTGCCAGCAGCGTAGGTGGGACTAGCGGCTACGAGCAGTACTTC. Its translation is CASSVGGTSGYEQYF. V and J are TRBV9 and TRBJ2-7; TRBD2 matches at 11 bases. The CDR3 sequence is 15 residues long. CDR1 and CDR2 (germline): SGDLS, YYNGEE. The J segment lost 3 bases and the V segment lost 0 bases, leaving 2 bases of the junction unmatched.

The chain employs TRBV6-1 and TRBJ1-4; D is unresolved. Germline assignment: CDR1 MNHNS and CDR2 SASEGT. The germline V and J ends were trimmed by 1 base and 6 bases, with 6 bases remaining between them. This CDR3 contains 13 residues. This CDR3 is CASSEGWDEKLFF. CDR3 nucleotides: TGTGCCAGCAGTGAAGGTTGGGATGAAAAACTGTTTTTT.

The chain couples TRBV6-5 to TRBJ2-5; D might be TRBD2 (6 bases). Trimming pared 4 bases from V and 1 base from J, leaving 10 bases between. The length of the CDR3 is 14 residues. CDR1 MNHEY and CDR2 SVGAGI come from the germline V gene. The CDR3 loop reads CASSFPGGQETQYF. The CDR3 bases are TGTGCCAGCAGTTTCCCCGGGGGCCAAGAGACCCAGTACTTC.

V usage is TRBV10-3 and J usage is TRBJ2-7; D call uncertain. CDR1 is ENHRY, CDR2 SYGVKD, per germline. There are 11 residues in the CDR3. The V gene lost 5 bases and the J gene lost 3 bases, with 5 bases spanning the gap. The CDR3 DNA reads TGTGCCATCAGTCAACGCTACGAGCAGTACTTC. Translation: CAISQRYEQYF.

CDR3 nucleotides: TGTGCCAGCAGTGTGAAAGGACTAGCTCTCAGGTACGAGCAGTACTTC. Translated, it gives CASSVKGLALRYEQYF. The rearrangement uses TRBV13 and TRBJ2-7, with TRBD2 matching over 8 bases. Germline lookup yields CDR1 PRHDT and CDR2 FYEKMQ (reference sequence). The CDR3 consists of 16 residues. Trimming took 6 bases from V and 4 from J; bases not matched to a gene: 14.

The J gene is TRBJ2-7, the V gene TRBV5-6, with TRBD1 matching over 8 bases. Germline CDR1 SGHDT, CDR2 YYEEEE. J was trimmed by 5 bases and V by 2 bases; bases with no gene match: 9. CDR3 length: 15 residues. Here the CDR3 reads CASSLVDRETHEQYF. The CDR3 DNA reads TGTGCCAGCAGCTTAGTGGACAGGGAAACCCACGAGCAGTACTTC.

V gene TRBV27 combines with J gene TRBJ1-1; tentative D call: TRBD1 (5 bases). CDR1 MNHEY and CDR2 SMNVEV come from the germline V gene (reference sequence). This CDR3 is built from 16 residues. The V and J ends lost 0 bases and 3 bases respectively, with 14 bases between them. The CDR3 DNA sequence: TGTGCCAGCAGTTTATCCCTAGGGGAGGTACACACTGAAGCTTTCTTT. It specifies CASSLSLGEVHTEAFF.

The rearrangement uses TRBV29-1 and TRBJ2-1; 14 positions match TRBD2. The CDR3 totals 13 residues. CDR1 is SQVTM and CDR2 is ANQGSEA in the germline V gene. After removal of 7 bases from V and 7 bases from J, the junction contained 3 bases not matched to a gene. DNA for the CDR3: TGCAGCGCTGGGACTAGCGGGAGAAATGAGCAGTTCTTC. This encodes CSAGTSGRNEQFF.

The sample holds one count of this clone. The junction differs from germline at one of its ends, possibly a read error. The CDR3 DNA reads TGTGCCAGCAGCCTAGCGGGAGTGGGCACAGATACGCAGTATTTT. Protein product: CASSLAGVGTDTQYF. The chain couples TRBV7-9 to TRBJ2-3; TRBD2 aligns across 10 bases. Looked up from germline, CDR1 is SEHNR and CDR2 is FQNEAQ (reference sequence). The CDR3 sequence is 15 residues long.

The chain is built from TRBV13 and TRBJ2-7; TRBD1 aligns across 9 bases. Germline CDR1 is PRHDT and CDR2 is FYEKMQ (reference sequence). The CDR3 extends over 16 amino acids. The trim removed 8 bases at V and 6 bases at J, leaving 17 bases unmatched. CDR3 in DNA: TGTGCCAGCTGTTCTTTTACAGGGGGCGCGTACGTCGAGCAGTACTTC. It yields the protein CASCSFTGGAYVEQYF.

V is TRBV11-3 and J is TRBJ1-3; D not resolved. CDR1 and CDR2 from the germline V gene are SGHNT and YENEEA. The CDR3 has 15 amino acids. V was pared by 3 bases and J by 0 bases, with 9 bases between. The CDR3 loop reads CASSFRKSSGNTIYF. CDR3 bases: TGTGCCAGCAGCTTCCGGAAGAGCTCTGGAAACACCATATATTTT.